This T cell receptor (beta chain) appears in the sequencing data of a study of patients and donors after allogeneic stem cell transplantation. TCRdb reprocessed the RT-PCR reads via MiXCR and lists one record per CDR3 protein. The sample shows some 31,000 distinct CDR3 sequences, 37% of them seen only once. The CDR3 runs to 15 residues. V was shortened by 2 bases and J by 5 bases, with 16 bases between the two germline ends. This TCR came from a human donor who was either an allogeneic HSCT recipient or a stem cell or donor lymphocyte infusion donor (not recorded which). It is not recorded whose cells these are; they may come from a transplant donor. The source material was blood, either unsorted or a sorted T cell fraction (not recorded which). The chain employs TRBV12-3 or TRBV12-4 and TRBJ2-7; D is possibly TRBD1 (5 bases). CDR3 loop: CASSLKGSRRNEQYF. The CDR3 region has the DNA TGTGCCAGCAGTTTAAAGGGGTCGAGAAGAAACGAGCAGTACTTC.